This T cell receptor (beta chain) was sequenced for a study of OX40 agonist ivuxolimab in advanced cancers. Germline V gene data show CDR1 as SGHDT and CDR2 as YYEEEE. CDR3 size: 13 residues. Trimming took off 1 base at V and 4 bases at J, with 6 bases between the two ends. Sampling of blood occurred at baseline, cycle 4 day 1, and cycle 7 day 1. The study's findings and limits: CD4+ and CD8+ blood T cells expanded clonally by week 6 at 0.1 to 3.0 mg/kg. With doses of 0.1-3.0 mg/kg, partial responders showed among the lowest clonal expansion.

Using immunoSEQ multiplex PCR, the repertoire was profiled, and TCRdb retains in-frame clones only, with some absent. The sample has approximately 81,000 clones; 85% to 90% are singletons. With respect to this clone: Its antigen is as yet unknown.

This receptor was identified in an adult with an advanced solid tumor such as melanoma, head and neck, liver or kidney cancer. V gene TRBV5-6 combines with J gene TRBJ2-4, with D perhaps matching TRBD2 (5 bases). Sequenced here: CD4+ or CD8+ T cells sorted from blood, sampled in a trial of the OX40 agonist ivuxolimab. CDR3: CASSLREKNIQYF. The CDR3 DNA is TGTGCCAGCAGCTTGAGGGAGAAAAACATTCAGTACTTC. Complete variable domain (other parts from reference TRBV5-6 and TRBJ2-4): DAGVTQSPTHLIKTRGQQVTLRCSPKSGHDTVSWYQQALGQGPQFIFQYYEEEERQRGNFPDRFSGHQFPNYSSELNVNALLLGDSALYLCASSLREKNIQYFGAGTRLSVL.